The 30 T cell receptor beta chains below were found in one sample sequenced in a study of blood T cell repertoires in COVID-19 (dated by TCRdb to between 2020 and 2021). Libraries came from the immunoSEQ multiplex PCR assay. Entries here come from immuneACCESS through TCRdb and include only in-frame sequences with V and J called. Some clones fail to appear in such tables; in the studies checked, an unresolved V gene covers under half of the shortfall, and the cause of the remainder is unknown. The sample contains over 110,000 clones, 84% of them found a single time. In total, the top ten clones hold 5% to 7% of the sample. Sequencing used PBMCs or T cells enriched from blood (not recorded which). Receptors were obtained from a man aged 40-50 years with acute COVID-19.

The V and J genes are TRBV28 and TRBJ2-1; TRBD2 agrees at 7 bases. From germline, CDR1 is MDHEN and CDR2 SYDVKM. The CDR3 has 14 amino acids. V shed 8 bases and J 10 bases; nucleotides not matched to a gene: 14. The CDR3 protein is CASGGGGGINEQFF. The CDR3 DNA reads TGTGCCAGCGGGGGAGGCGGGGGAATTAACGAGCAGTTCTTC.

The chain couples TRBV5-4 to TRBJ2-1; 9 nucleotides align to TRBD1. There are 15 residues in the CDR3. The germline V gene encodes CDR1 SGHNT and CDR2 YYREEE (reference sequence). V lost 0 bases and J lost 3; bases outside the gene matches: 1. The CDR3 region is CASSLGGQGYNEQFF. The CDR3, as DNA: TGTGCCAGCAGCTTGGGGGGACAGGGCTACAATGAGCAGTTCTTC. Filled out from reference TRBV5-4 and TRBJ2-1, the complete variable domain reads ETGVTQSPTHLIKTRGQQVTLRCSSQSGHNTVSWYQQALGQGPQFIFQYYREEENGRGNFPPRFSGLQFPNYSSELNVNALELDDSALYLCASSLGGQGYNEQFFGPGTRLTVL.

The rearrangement uses TRBV3-1 (or the pseudogene TRBV3-2) and TRBJ2-3, with TRBD1 matching over 7 bases. CDR1 and CDR2 (germline): LGHDT, YNNKEL (reference sequence). The CDR3 is made up of 13 amino acids. J lost 6 bases, V lost 6 bases, and 6 bases had no gene match. CDR3 region: CASSPGTADTQYF. The CDR3 coding sequence is TGTGCCAGCAGTCCGGGGACAGCGGATACGCAGTATTTT.

This clone has just one count. This chain links TRBV11-2 with TRBJ1-2; D might be TRBD1 (5 bases). CDR3 length: 16 residues. Germline assignment: CDR1 SGHAT and CDR2 FQNNGV. V lost 5 bases and J lost 4, with 20 bases in between. The CDR3: CASSRQQRGASYGYTF. The CDR3 DNA sequence: TGTGCCAGCAGCCGCCAGCAAAGGGGCGCGAGCTATGGCTACACCTTC.

The gene calls are TRBV4-1 and TRBJ1-1; D gene unclear. Trimming stripped 1 base from V and 1 base from J, with 10 bases between. The CDR3 spans 15 residues. The germline V gene has CDR1 MGHRA and CDR2 YSYEKL. CDR3: CASSQVRGANTEAFF. In nucleotides, the CDR3 is TGCGCCAGCAGCCAAGTTCGGGGAGCGAACACTGAAGCTTTCTTT.

J is TRBJ2-4 and V is TRBV30; TRBD2 is a possible D gene (6 bases). CDR1 is GTSNPN and CDR2 is SVGIG in the germline V gene (reference sequence). The V end lost 7 bases, the J end lost 1 base, and 23 bases lay between the germline ends. The CDR3 runs to 17 residues. CDR3 protein: CAFGPGLEIHAKNIQYF. The CDR3 coding sequence is TGTGCCTTCGGCCCGGGACTGGAAATTCACGCCAAAAACATTCAGTACTTC.

A single count supports this clone. The chain is built from TRBV29-1 and TRBJ2-2; D not resolved. The V gene's germline CDR1 is SQVTM and CDR2 ANQGSEA. Trimming removed 6 bases at V and 4 bases at J, with 9 bases between. The CDR3 runs to 12 residues. CDR3 protein: CSVLGSTGELFF. The CDR3 DNA reads as TGCAGCGTATTGGGCTCCACCGGGGAGCTGTTTTTT.

The chain uses TRBV10-2 and TRBJ2-1; the match to TRBD2 covers 12 bases. Germline trimming cut 8 bases from V and 9 bases from J; bases unmatched to any gene: 5. The CDR3 has 13 amino acids. The germline gives CDR1 WSHSY, CDR2 SAAADI. The CDR3 nucleotides are TGCGCCAGCCTAGCGGGAGGGCCTTCTGAGCAGTTCTTC. Amino acids: CASLAGGPSEQFF.

This chain connects TRBV10-2 to TRBJ1-5, with TRBD1 matching 11 bases. The CDR3 has 15 amino acids. The V and J ends lost 3 bases and 5 bases, in that order; junction bases with no gene match: 3. The V gene's germline CDR1 is WSHSY and CDR2 SAAADI. Here the CDR3 reads CASSEGQGAYQPQHF. The DNA for the CDR3 is TGCGCCAGCAGTGAAGGACAGGGGGCCTATCAGCCCCAGCATTTT.

The chain has TRBV5-1 and TRBJ1-2; D remains unclear. Germline-derived CDR1 and CDR2 are SGHRS and YFSETQ. With 0 bases removed from V and 2 bases from J, the gap between germline ends came to 5 bases. CDR3 length: 13 amino acids. As DNA, the CDR3 is TGCGCCAGCAGCTTGGACGGGAACTATGGCTACACCTTC. As protein: CASSLDGNYGYTF.

The CDR3 loop reads CASSGNIAGAKETQYF. CDR3 coding DNA: TGCGCCAGCAGCGGAAATATAGCGGGGGCGAAAGAGACCCAGTACTTC. V usage is TRBV10-2 and J usage is TRBJ2-5; the match to TRBD2 covers 9 bases. Germline assignment: CDR1 WSHSY and CDR2 SAAADI. CDR3 size: 16 residues. The J segment lost 3 bases and the V segment lost 6 bases, leaving 11 bases of the junction unmatched.

V is TRBV9 and J is TRBJ2-7; the match to TRBD2 covers 11 bases. CDR1 is SGDLS and CDR2 is YYNGEE in the germline V gene. The CDR3 is 15 residues long. J was trimmed by 4 bases and V by 4 bases; bases with no gene match: 7. This chain's CDR3 is CASSPGGLAAYEQYF. The DNA of the CDR3 is TGTGCCAGCAGCCCCGGGGGACTAGCGGCTTACGAGCAGTACTTC.

V and J are TRBV5-1 and TRBJ2-3; weak D call: TRBD1 (7 bases). Trimming removed 9 bases at V and 7 bases at J, with 33 bases between. Germline CDR1 and CDR2: SGHRS and YFSETQ. There are 18 residues in the CDR3. The CDR3 sequence: CATAPGDRLLGVGNTQYF. The CDR3 nucleotides read TGCGCCACCGCCCCGGGGGACAGACTCCTCGGGGTAGGAAATACGCAGTATTTT.

The V call is TRBV5-6, the J call TRBJ2-2; 9 bases are a match to TRBD2. This CDR3 contains 16 residues. The germline gives CDR1 SGHDT, CDR2 YYEEEE. Trimming took 1 base from V and 8 from J; bases not matched to a gene: 9. This CDR3 reads CASSLYASGMAGELFF. CDR3 bases: TGTGCCAGCAGCTTGTATGCTAGCGGGATGGCAGGGGAGCTGTTTTTT.

The chain employs TRBV10-2 and TRBJ1-3; D is unclear. This CDR3 comprises 15 residues. Germline CDR1 reads WSHSY; CDR2 reads SAAADI. V was shortened by 3 bases and J by 4 bases, with 13 bases between the two germline ends. CDR3 sequence: CASSDHGGRGNTIYF. The CDR3 nucleotides read TGCGCCAGCAGTGATCACGGTGGGCGAGGAAACACCATATATTTT.

The rearrangement joins TRBV18 to TRBJ2-7; 15 positions agree with TRBD2. This CDR3 is built from 16 residues. Germline CDR1 is KGHSH and CDR2 is LQKENI. Trimming cost V 3 bases and J 7 bases; bases outside gene matches: 7. CDR3 loop: CASSPGLAGGLWEQYF. DNA of the CDR3: TGTGCCAGCTCACCCGGACTAGCGGGGGGGCTGTGGGAGCAGTACTTC.

The chain couples TRBV28 to TRBJ2-2, with TRBD1 matching over 10 bases. CDR3 length: 14 amino acids. Germline CDR1 MDHEN, CDR2 SYDVKM. The V and J ends lost 6 bases and 9 bases, in that order; junction bases with no gene match: 7. The CDR3 DNA is TGTGCCAGCAGACTGGACAGGGGGTCGAGGGAGCTGTTTTTT. It is translated as CASRLDRGSRELFF.

This clone was recorded a few times. This chain links TRBV7-8 with TRBJ2-7; D is unclear. Trimming pared 1 base from V and 3 bases from J, leaving 13 bases between. Germline-derived CDR1 and CDR2 are SGHVS and FQNEAQ. This CDR3 is 15 amino acids long. Here the CDR3 reads CASSLGLPAVYEQYF. The CDR3, as DNA: TGTGCCAGCAGCTTAGGGCTTCCCGCGGTCTACGAGCAGTACTTC.

This chain links TRBV18 with TRBJ2-7; no reliable D call. CDR3 length: 15 residues. The germline CDR1 and CDR2 sequences are KGHSH and LQKENI. Trimming took 3 bases from V and 2 from J, leaving 14 bases between them. Here the CDR3 reads CASSPATTVTYEQYF. Written as DNA, the CDR3 is TGTGCCAGCTCACCCGCTACGACTGTGACCTACGAGCAGTACTTC.

CDR3: CASRSGTSRYNEQFF. In nucleotides, the CDR3 is TGTGCCAGCAGATCCGGGACTAGCAGATACAATGAGCAGTTCTTC. The V and J genes are TRBV5-4 and TRBJ2-1; 9 bases fit TRBD2. The CDR3 sequence is 15 residues long. CDR1 and CDR2 (germline): SGHNT, YYREEE (reference sequence). V lost 5 bases and J lost 4; bases outside the gene matches: 7.

The V call is TRBV28, the J call TRBJ2-7, with TRBD2 matching over 10 bases. From germline, CDR1 is MDHEN and CDR2 SYDVKM. The CDR3 contains 14 residues. V lost 8 bases to trimming and J lost 2 bases; unmatched junction nucleotides: 6. The CDR3: CASLPSGGAYEQYF. In DNA, the CDR3 is TGTGCCAGCCTTCCTAGCGGGGGAGCCTACGAGCAGTACTTC.

J is TRBJ2-3 and V is TRBV24-1; TRBD2 aligns across 7 bases. CDR3 length: 12 amino acids. V shed 9 bases and J 4 bases; nucleotides not matched to a gene: 3. Germline CDR1 is KGHDR and CDR2 is SFDVKD. The CDR3 DNA is TGTGCCACCGGGGGGGACGCAGATACGCAGTATTTT. It encodes CATGGDADTQYF.

This chain connects TRBV4-3 to TRBJ2-2; TRBD1 matches 10 bases. CDR3 length: 14 amino acids. The J segment lost 9 bases and the V segment lost 3 bases, leaving 4 bases of the junction unmatched. CDR1 and CDR2 (germline): LGHNA, YSLEER. CDR3 DNA: TGCGCCAGCAGCCAGACAGGGGGCGGGAGGGAGCTGTTTTTT. Protein product: CASSQTGGGRELFF.

The V and J genes are TRBV2 and TRBJ1-2; possibly TRBD1 for D (6 bases). V was clipped by 5 bases and J by 0 bases, with 7 bases between them. The CDR3 has 13 residues. Per the germline V gene, CDR1 is SNHLY and CDR2 is FYNNEI. For the CDR3, the DNA is TGTGCCAGCAGTCAGGGGACTAACTATGGCTACACCTTC. It translates to CASSQGTNYGYTF.

The J gene is TRBJ1-4, the V gene TRBV7-2, with D unresolved. There are 13 residues in the CDR3. The germline CDR1 and CDR2 sequences are SGHTA and FQGNSA. V was clipped by 2 bases and J by 7 bases, with 8 bases between them. The CDR3 DNA reads TGTGCCAGCAGCTTATTTGGAGGTGAAAAACTGTTTTTT. Translation: CASSLFGGEKLFF.

This chain links TRBV29-1 with TRBJ2-3; 10 nucleotides agree with TRBD2. The CDR3 is made up of 17 amino acids. V shed 1 base and J 0 bases; nucleotides not matched to a gene: 7. Per germline, CDR1 SQVTM and CDR2 ANQGSEA. CDR3 protein: CSVEGLAGGQSTDTQYF. CDR3 sequence (DNA): TGCAGCGTTGAAGGCTTAGCGGGGGGCCAAAGCACAGATACGCAGTATTTT.

V and J are TRBV15 and TRBJ2-1, with TRBD2 matching over 8 bases. The junction had 5 bases not matched to a gene; V was cut back by 5 bases and J by 2 bases. The CDR3 is made up of 15 amino acids. Germline V lookup: CDR1 LNHNV, CDR2 YYDKDF (reference sequence). The chain's CDR3 is CATSPGTSPYNEQFF. In DNA form, the CDR3 reads TGTGCCACCAGCCCCGGGACTAGTCCCTACAATGAGCAGTTCTTC.

The chain combines TRBV5-1 with TRBJ1-2; 10 bases agree with TRBD1. V shed 2 bases and J 8 bases; nucleotides not matched to a gene: 12. In germline, CDR1 is SGHRS, CDR2 YFSETQ. The CDR3 has 16 amino acids. The CDR3 region is CASSFGTGDFSDGYTF. The CDR3 coding sequence is TGCGCCAGCAGCTTCGGGACAGGGGATTTTTCGGACGGCTACACCTTC.

This clone showed up just a few times. The chain combines TRBV5-1 with TRBJ2-7; 13 positions match TRBD2. Germline V lookup: CDR1 SGHRS, CDR2 YFSETQ. The junction had 7 bases not matched to a gene; V was cut back by 4 bases and J by 6 bases. The CDR3 loop spans 15 amino acids. For the CDR3, the DNA is TGCGCCAGCAGCCCTCGACTAGCGGGGGGAGTCGAGCAGTACTTC. This translates into CASSPRLAGGVEQYF.

V is TRBV28 and J is TRBJ2-7; 7 bases are a match to TRBD2. Germline V gene sequence: CDR1 MDHEN, CDR2 SYDVKM. V lost 8 bases to trimming and J lost 2 bases; unmatched junction nucleotides: 9. CDR3 length: 14 residues. CDR3 residues: CASLGGDGTYEQYF. Here the CDR3 DNA reads TGTGCCAGCCTGGGGGGGGATGGCACCTACGAGCAGTACTTC. The full variable domain, in which reference TRBV28 and TRBJ2-7 provide the parts outside the CDR3, is DVKVTQSSRYLVKRTGEKVFLECVQDMDHENMFWYRQDPGLGLRLIYFSYDVKMKEKGDIPEGYSVSREKKERFSLILESASTNQTSMYLCASLGGDGTYEQYFGPGTRLTVT.